This TCR beta chain is drawn from a study of CD8 T cells in Susac syndrome. As for the study in general: Intravenous immunoglobulin alone or corticosteroids were being given to patients with Susac syndrome at blood draw, unless they were therapy-naive. Study findings and constraints: Around 16 Susac-specific public clones were found in total CD8+ repertoires and 5 or 6 in CD8+ TEMRA repertoires. It was in TEMRA cells and active patients that Susac CD8+ clonal expansion peaked.

This clonotype was seen a single time. Its specificity is unknown. There are 13 residues in the CDR3. Germline V gene lookup returns CDR1 SGHRS and CDR2 YFSETQ. Trimming pared 5 bases from V and 2 bases from J, leaving 8 bases between. RNA totalling roughly 0.45 to 1 ug underwent reverse transcription with random hexamers. A single record per CDR3 protein comes from TCRdb applying MiXCR to the immunoSEQ multiplex PCR reads. The sample records tens of thousands of distinct CDR3 sequences, roughly 94% being singletons. Sequencing targeted TCR beta in blood CD8+ and CD4+ T cells. What was sequenced was CD8+ T cells from PBMCs. The TCR sequence derives from a human donor with Susac syndrome. The rearrangement links TRBV5-1 to TRBJ2-1; D unresolved. The CDR3, as DNA: TGCGCCAGCAGTTCTCAACCCTACAATGAGCAGTTCTTC. It encodes CASSSQPYNEQFF.